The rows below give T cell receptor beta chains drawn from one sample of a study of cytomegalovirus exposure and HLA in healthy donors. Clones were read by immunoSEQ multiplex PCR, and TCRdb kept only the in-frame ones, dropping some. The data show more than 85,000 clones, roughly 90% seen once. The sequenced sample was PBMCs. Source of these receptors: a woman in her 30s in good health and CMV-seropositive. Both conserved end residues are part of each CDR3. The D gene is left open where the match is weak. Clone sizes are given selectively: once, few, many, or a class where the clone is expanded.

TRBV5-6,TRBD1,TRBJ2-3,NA,CASRGVTGSDTQYF,TGTGCCAGCAGGGGGGTGACAGGGTCAGATACGCAGTATTTT
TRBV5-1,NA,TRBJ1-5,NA,CASSLAAGQPQHF,TGCGCCAGCAGCTTGGCTGCGGGTCAGCCCCAGCATTTT
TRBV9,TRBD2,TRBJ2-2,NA,CASSVSGGVVGELFF,TGTGCCAGCAGCGTAAGCGGGGGGGTTGTCGGGGAGCTGTTTTTT
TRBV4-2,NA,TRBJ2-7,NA,CASSQSRGPLSYEQYF,TGTGCCAGCAGCCAGTCCAGGGGTCCTCTTTCCTACGAGCAGTACTTC
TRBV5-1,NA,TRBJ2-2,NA,CASSLSVNTGELFF,TGCGCCAGCAGCTTGTCGGTGAACACCGGGGAGCTGTTTTTT
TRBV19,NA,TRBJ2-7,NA,CASSPGRGYEQYF,TGTGCCAGTAGTCCCGGGCGGGGATACGAGCAGTACTTC
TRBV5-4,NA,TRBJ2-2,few,CASSLGQGKGTGELFF,TGTGCCAGCAGCTTGGGTCAGGGAAAGGGCACCGGGGAGCTGTTTTTT
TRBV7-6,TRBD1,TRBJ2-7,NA,CASSLGGPGQVSYEQYF,TGTGCCAGCAGCTTAGGAGGCCCGGGACAGGTCTCCTACGAGCAGTACTTC
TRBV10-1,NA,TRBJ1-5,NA,CASSEIYIQGNQPQHF,TGCGCCAGCAGTGAGATCTACATCCAGGGCAATCAGCCCCAGCATTTT
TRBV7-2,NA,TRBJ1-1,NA,CASSRGKNTEAFF,TGTGCCAGCAGCAGAGGAAAAAACACTGAAGCTTTCTTT
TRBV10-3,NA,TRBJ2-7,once,CAISEAPGLEQYF,TGTGCCATCAGTGAGGCGCCGGGACTCGAGCAGTACTTC
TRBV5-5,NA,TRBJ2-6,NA,CASSYGSIGGGANVLTF,TGTGCCAGCAGCTACGGGTCGATCGGCGGTGGGGCCAACGTCCTGACTTTC